A single sample gave rise to the 10 T cell receptor beta chains below, sequenced in a study of T cell repertoires in cytomegalovirus infection. TCRdb re-derived calls from the reads in MiXCR, one entry per CDR3 protein. The table has 150,000 to 200,000 distinct CDR3 sequences, 7.5% to 10% seen once. The sample was PBMCs. These receptors were collected from a human donor in good health (CMV status not recorded). Some clones in this sample may be carry-over from other donors' samples.

This clonotype was detected a few times. The J gene is TRBJ2-1, the V gene TRBV6-2 or TRBV6-3, with D perhaps matching TRBD2 (5 bases). Trimming shortened V by 6 bases and J by 6 bases, and 21 bases separated the two germline ends. CDR1 MNHEY and CDR2 SVGEGT come from the germline V gene. The CDR3 is 16 residues long. The CDR3 DNA sequence: TGTGCCAGCAGCCAGAGGGCCTTCTTTGCAGGCAATGAGCAGTTCTTC. Residues: CASSQRAFFAGNEQFF.

This clonotype was counted many times. The rearrangement links TRBV7-2 to TRBJ1-5, with D possibly being TRBD1 (5 bases). Germline V gene data show CDR1 as SGHTA and CDR2 as FQGNSA. This CDR3 has 15 amino acids. V dropped 5 bases and J dropped 5 bases, with 16 bases sitting between them. CDR3 protein: CASSPQSGIHQPQHF. The DNA of the CDR3 is TGTGCCAGCAGCCCACAATCAGGGATTCATCAGCCCCAGCATTTT.

This clonotype was observed at least ten times. The chain is built from TRBV12-3 or TRBV12-4 and TRBJ2-7; TRBD1 matches at 7 bases. V gave up 5 bases and J gave up 9 bases; unmatched junction bases: 4. This CDR3 has 11 amino acids. The CDR3 DNA is TGTGCCAGCAGTAATAACAGGGGGCAGTACTTC. Translation gives CASSNNRGQYF.

This clonotype has at least ten counts. This chain joins TRBV7-2 and TRBJ1-1; 9 bases agree with TRBD1. This CDR3 is 14 amino acids long. In germline, CDR1 is SGHTA, CDR2 FQGNSA. V shed 5 bases and J 3 bases; nucleotides not matched to a gene: 4. CDR3 bases: TGTGCCAGCAGCATGGACAGGGGTCACACTGAAGCTTTCTTT. Translated: CASSMDRGHTEAFF.

This clonotype was detected ten times or more. The rearrangement uses TRBV7-2 and TRBJ1-5; D possibly corresponds to TRBD1 (6 bases). CDR1 is SGHTA, CDR2 FQGNSA, per germline. This CDR3 is 15 amino acids long. V was clipped by 5 bases and J by 6 bases, with 17 bases between them. DNA of the CDR3: TGTGCCAGCAGCCCAACAGGGAGAGTTAGTCAGCCCCAGCATTTT. This gives the protein CASSPTGRVSQPQHF.

This clonotype was detected many times. J is TRBJ2-1 and V is TRBV7-3; TRBD2 aligns across 8 bases. The CDR3 spans 14 residues. Germline lookup yields CDR1 SGHTA and CDR2 FQGTGA. Trimming cost V 3 bases and J 8 bases; bases outside gene matches: 6. The CDR3 DNA is TGTGCCAGCAGCTTTAGAGCGGGAGCACATGAGCAGTTCTTC. It yields the protein CASSFRAGAHEQFF. The entire variable domain, with the rest obtained from reference TRBV7-3 and TRBJ2-1, is as follows: GAGVSQTPSNKVTEKGKYVELRCDPISGHTALYWYRQSLGQGPEFLIYFQGTGAADDSGLPNDRFFAVRPEGSVSTLKIQRTERGDSAVYLCASSFRAGAHEQFFGPGTRLTVL.

This clonotype has at least ten counts. The rearrangement links TRBV28 to TRBJ1-6; no definite D call. Germline CDR1 MDHEN, CDR2 SYDVKM. The CDR3 sequence is 17 residues long. The germline V and J ends were trimmed by 3 bases and 1 base, with 13 bases remaining between them. The CDR3 is CASSFRSSSSYNSPLHF. The CDR3 DNA sequence: TGTGCCAGCAGTTTTCGCAGCTCCTCATCCTATAATTCACCCCTCCACTTT.

This clonotype was seen repeatedly, ten times or more. This chain uses TRBV20-1 with TRBJ2-3, with 9 bases that match TRBD1. The CDR3 has 15 residues. J was trimmed by 5 bases and V by 5 bases; bases with no gene match: 11. Germline V gene lookup returns CDR1 DFQATT and CDR2 SNEGSKA (reference sequence). CDR3 protein: CSAHRTGAIGDTQYF. The CDR3 nucleotides are TGCAGTGCTCATAGGACAGGGGCTATCGGAGATACGCAGTATTTT.

Only a few counts were recorded for this clonotype. The chain employs TRBV5-1 and TRBJ2-3; D ambiguous. The germline V gene encodes CDR1 SGHRS and CDR2 YFSETQ. The CDR3 consists of 14 residues. V was cut by 9 bases and J by 0 bases, with 14 bases left in between. CDR3 in DNA: TGCGCCACCCGTGCCTCCGGGAGCACAGATACGCAGTATTTT. Protein product: CATRASGSTDTQYF.

This clonotype was seen more than once but under ten times. This rearrangement joins TRBV20-1 to TRBJ2-7; 7 positions agree with TRBD2. The CDR3 sequence is 12 residues long. CDR1 DFQATT and CDR2 SNEGSKA come from the germline V gene (reference sequence). J was trimmed by 2 bases and V by 7 bases; bases with no gene match: 5. DNA for the CDR3: TGCAGTGGCGCTAGCGGTGCCTACGAGCAGTACTTC. Its translation is CSGASGAYEQYF.